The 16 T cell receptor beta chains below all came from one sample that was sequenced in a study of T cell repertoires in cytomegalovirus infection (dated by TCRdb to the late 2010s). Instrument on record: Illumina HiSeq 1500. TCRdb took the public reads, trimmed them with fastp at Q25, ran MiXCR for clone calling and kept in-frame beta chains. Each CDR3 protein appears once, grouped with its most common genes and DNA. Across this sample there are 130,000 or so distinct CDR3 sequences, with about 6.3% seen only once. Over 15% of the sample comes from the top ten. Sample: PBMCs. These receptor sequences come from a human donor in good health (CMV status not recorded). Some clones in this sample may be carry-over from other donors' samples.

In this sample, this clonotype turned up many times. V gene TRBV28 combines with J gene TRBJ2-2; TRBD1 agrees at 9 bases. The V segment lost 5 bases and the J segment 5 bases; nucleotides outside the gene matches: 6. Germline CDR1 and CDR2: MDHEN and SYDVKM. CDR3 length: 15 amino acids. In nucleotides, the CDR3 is TGTGCCAGCAGTCTCCCGACAGGGGGAACCGGGGAGCTGTTTTTT. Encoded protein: CASSLPTGGTGELFF.

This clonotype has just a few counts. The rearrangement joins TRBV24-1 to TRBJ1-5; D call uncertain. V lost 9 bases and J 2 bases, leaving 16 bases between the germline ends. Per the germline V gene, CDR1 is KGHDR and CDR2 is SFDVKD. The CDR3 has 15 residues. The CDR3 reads CATPPSGWGNQPQHF. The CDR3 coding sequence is TGTGCCACCCCGCCATCCGGTTGGGGCAATCAGCCCCAGCATTTT.

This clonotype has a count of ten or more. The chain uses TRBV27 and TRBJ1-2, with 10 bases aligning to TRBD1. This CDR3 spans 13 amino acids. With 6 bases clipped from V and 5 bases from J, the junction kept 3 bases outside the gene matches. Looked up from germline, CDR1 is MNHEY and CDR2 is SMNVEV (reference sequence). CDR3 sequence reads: CASRPGQGYGYTF. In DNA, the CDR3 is TGTGCCAGCAGACCGGGACAGGGGTATGGCTACACCTTC.

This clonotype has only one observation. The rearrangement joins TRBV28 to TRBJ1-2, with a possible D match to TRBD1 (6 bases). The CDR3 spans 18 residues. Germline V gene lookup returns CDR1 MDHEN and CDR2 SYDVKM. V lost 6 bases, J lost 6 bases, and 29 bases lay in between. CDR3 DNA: TGTGCCAGCAGCCCCAGTTGGCCCCCACAGGGAAGTGAGAATGGCTACACCTTC. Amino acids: CASSPSWPPQGSENGYTF.

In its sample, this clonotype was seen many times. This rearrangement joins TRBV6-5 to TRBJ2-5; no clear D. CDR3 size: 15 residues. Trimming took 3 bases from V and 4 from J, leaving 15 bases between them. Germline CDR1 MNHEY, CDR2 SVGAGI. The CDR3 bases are TGTGCCAGCAGTTATTCAGAACGTCCAACAGAGACCCAGTACTTC. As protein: CASSYSERPTETQYF.

In DNA form, the CDR3 reads TGTGCCATCAGATCGGGATTCCAAGAGACCCAGTACTTC. Translating gives CAIRSGFQETQYF. This chain connects TRBV10-3 to TRBJ2-5; D possibly corresponds to TRBD2 (5 bases). Trimming cost V 6 bases and J 1 base, with 9 bases left between them. Germline values: CDR1 ENHRY, CDR2 SYGVKD. The CDR3 consists of 13 residues.

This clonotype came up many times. The CDR3 sequence: CASSLERGDLAKNIQYF. The CDR3, as DNA: TGTGCCAGCAGCTTAGAGCGGGGGGACCTAGCCAAAAACATTCAGTACTTC. The J gene is TRBJ2-4, the V gene TRBV7-2; 9 nucleotides line up with TRBD2. The CDR3 loop spans 17 amino acids. Germline CDR1 and CDR2: SGHTA and FQGNSA. J lost 0 bases, V lost 1 base, and 4 bases had no gene match. Full variable domain (missing parts from reference TRBV7-2 and TRBJ2-4): GAGVSQSPSNKVTEKGKDVELRCDPISGHTALYWYRQSLGQGLEFLIYFQGNSAPDKSGLPSDRFSAERTGGSVSTLTIQRTQQEDSAVYLCASSLERGDLAKNIQYFGAGTRLSVL.

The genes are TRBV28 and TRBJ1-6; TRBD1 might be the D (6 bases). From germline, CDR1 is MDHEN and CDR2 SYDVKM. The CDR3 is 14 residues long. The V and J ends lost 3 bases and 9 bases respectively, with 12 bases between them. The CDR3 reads CASSFRGLFSPLHF. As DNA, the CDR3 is TGTGCCAGCAGTTTCAGGGGCCTGTTTTCACCCCTCCACTTT.

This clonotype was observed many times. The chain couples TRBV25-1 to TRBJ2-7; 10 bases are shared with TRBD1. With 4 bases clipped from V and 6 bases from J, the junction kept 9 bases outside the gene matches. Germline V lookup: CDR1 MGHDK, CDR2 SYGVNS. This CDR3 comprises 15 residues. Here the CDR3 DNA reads TGTGCCAGCAGTGTCACGACAGGGGGCAAGCGCGAGCAGTACTTC. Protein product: CASSVTTGGKREQYF.

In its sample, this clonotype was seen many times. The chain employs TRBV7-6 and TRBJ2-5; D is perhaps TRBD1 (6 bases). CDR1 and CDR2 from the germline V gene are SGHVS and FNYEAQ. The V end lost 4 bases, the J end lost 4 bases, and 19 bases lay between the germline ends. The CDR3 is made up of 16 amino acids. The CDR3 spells CASSSPGTPIGETQYF. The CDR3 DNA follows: TGTGCCAGCAGCTCACCCGGGACACCGATTGGAGAGACCCAGTACTTC.

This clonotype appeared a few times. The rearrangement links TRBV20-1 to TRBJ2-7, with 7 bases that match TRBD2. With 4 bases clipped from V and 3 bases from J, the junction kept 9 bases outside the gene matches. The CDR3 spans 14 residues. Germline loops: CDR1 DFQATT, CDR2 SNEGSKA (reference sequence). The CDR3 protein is CSAIAGGRDYEQYF. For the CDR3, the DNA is TGCAGTGCTATAGCGGGTGGGCGGGACTACGAGCAGTACTTC.

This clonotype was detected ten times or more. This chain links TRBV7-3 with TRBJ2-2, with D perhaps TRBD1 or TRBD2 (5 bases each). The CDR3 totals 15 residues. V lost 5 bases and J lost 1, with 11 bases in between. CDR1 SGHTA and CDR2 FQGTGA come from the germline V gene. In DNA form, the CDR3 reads TGTGCCAGCAGCCTTACGGGACGGAACACCGGGGAGCTGTTTTTT. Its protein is CASSLTGRNTGELFF.

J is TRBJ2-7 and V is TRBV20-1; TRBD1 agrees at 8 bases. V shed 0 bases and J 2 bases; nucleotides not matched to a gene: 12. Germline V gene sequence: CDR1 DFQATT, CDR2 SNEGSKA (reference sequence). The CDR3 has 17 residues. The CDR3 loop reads CSARDPLGTGPPYEQYF. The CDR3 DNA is TGCAGTGCTAGAGACCCCCTCGGGACAGGACCACCCTACGAGCAGTACTTC.

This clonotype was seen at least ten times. CDR3 residues: CASSFGTRNTDTQYF. CDR3 nucleotides: TGTGCCAGCAGCTTTGGGACTAGGAACACAGATACGCAGTATTTT. This rearrangement joins TRBV7-2 to TRBJ2-3; the match to TRBD2 covers 8 bases. With V trimmed by 3 bases and J by 2 bases, 4 bases remained unmatched. This CDR3 has 15 amino acids. CDR1 is SGHTA and CDR2 is FQGNSA in the germline V gene.

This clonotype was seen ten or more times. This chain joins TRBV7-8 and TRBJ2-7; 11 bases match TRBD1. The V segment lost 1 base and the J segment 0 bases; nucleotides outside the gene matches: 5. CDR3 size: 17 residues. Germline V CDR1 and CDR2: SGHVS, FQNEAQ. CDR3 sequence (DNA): TGTGCCAGCAGCTTAGATACCGGGACAGGGGGCTCCTACGAGCAGTACTTC. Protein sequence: CASSLDTGTGGSYEQYF.

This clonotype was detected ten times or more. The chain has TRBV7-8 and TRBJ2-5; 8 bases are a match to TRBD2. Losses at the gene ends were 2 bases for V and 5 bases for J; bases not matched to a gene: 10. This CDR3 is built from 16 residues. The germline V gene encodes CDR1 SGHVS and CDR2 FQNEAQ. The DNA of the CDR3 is TGTGCCAGCAGCTTAATTGGACTAGCCTTGGGCGAGACCCAGTACTTC. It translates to CASSLIGLALGETQYF.